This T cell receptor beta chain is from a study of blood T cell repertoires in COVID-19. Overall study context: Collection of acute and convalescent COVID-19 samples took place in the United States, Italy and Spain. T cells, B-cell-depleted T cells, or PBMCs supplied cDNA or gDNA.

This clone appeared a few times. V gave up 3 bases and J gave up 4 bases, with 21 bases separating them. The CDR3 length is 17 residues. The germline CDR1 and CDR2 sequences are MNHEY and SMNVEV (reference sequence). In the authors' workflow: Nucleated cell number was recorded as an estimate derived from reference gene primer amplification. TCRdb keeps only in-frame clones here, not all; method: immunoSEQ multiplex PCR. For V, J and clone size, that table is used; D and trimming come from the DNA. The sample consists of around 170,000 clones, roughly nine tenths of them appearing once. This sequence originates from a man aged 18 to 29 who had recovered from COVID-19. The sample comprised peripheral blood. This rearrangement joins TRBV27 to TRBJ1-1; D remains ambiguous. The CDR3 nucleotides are TGTGCCAGCAGTTTGACCCCTTCGAGGGTGATGGGCACTGAAGCTTTCTTT. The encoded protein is CASSLTPSRVMGTEAFF.